This TCR beta chain was sequenced for a study of CD8+ T cells in alopecia areata. As for the study in general: Treated patients swallowed 5 to 10 mg of oral tofacitinib twice daily. Study-level findings and limits: TCR sharing was clearer in mice than between patients, perhaps partly owing to patient HLA diversity.

Treatment specified: oral pan-JAK inhibitor, 5-10 mg twice daily. This CDR3 has 12 residues. Germline CDR1 reads SGHAT; CDR2 reads FQNNGV. The V end was cut by 3 bases, the J end by 3 bases, with 5 bases between. Sequencing used cDNA as its template, made by extracting RNA and reverse transcribing it. Only in-frame clones appear in the TCRdb table, and some are missing; sequencing was by immunoSEQ multiplex PCR. The sample carries about 140,000 clones, about 88% recorded once. This clone is a singleton in its sample. Its matching antigen is unknown. The chain recombines TRBV11-2 with TRBJ1-1; D gene unclear. The specimen comprised CD8+ T cells sorted from blood, sampled at week 4, from a patient treated with tofacitinib. This receptor was obtained from a human donor with alopecia areata. CDR3 bases: TGTGCCAGCAGCTTCGGGCACACTGAAGCTTTCTTT. Amino acids: CASSFGHTEAFF.